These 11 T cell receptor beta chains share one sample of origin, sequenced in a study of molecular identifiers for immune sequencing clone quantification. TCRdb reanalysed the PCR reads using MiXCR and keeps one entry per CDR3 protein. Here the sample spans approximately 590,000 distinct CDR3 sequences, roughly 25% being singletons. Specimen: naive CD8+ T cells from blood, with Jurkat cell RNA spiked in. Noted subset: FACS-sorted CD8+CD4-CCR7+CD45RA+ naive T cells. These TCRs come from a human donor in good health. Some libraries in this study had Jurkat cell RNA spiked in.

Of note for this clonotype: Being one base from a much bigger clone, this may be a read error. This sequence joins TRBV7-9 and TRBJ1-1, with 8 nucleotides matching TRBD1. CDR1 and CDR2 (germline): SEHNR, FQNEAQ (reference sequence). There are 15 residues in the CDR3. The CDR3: CASSLFQGARTGAFF. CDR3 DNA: TGTGCCAGCAGCTTATTTCAGGGGGCAAGGACTGGAGCTTTCTTT. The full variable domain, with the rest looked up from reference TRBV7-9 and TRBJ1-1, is DTGVSQNPRHKITKRGQNVTFRCDPISEHNRLYWYRQTLGQGPEFLTYFQNEAQLEKSRLLSDRFSAERPKGSFSTLEIQRTEQGDSAMYLCASSLFQGARTGAFFGQGTRLTVV.

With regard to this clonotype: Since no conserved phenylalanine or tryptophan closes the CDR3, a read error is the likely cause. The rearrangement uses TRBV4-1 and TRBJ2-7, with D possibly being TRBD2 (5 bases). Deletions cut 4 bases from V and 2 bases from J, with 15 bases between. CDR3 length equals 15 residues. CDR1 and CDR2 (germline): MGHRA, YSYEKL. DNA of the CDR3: TGCGCCAGCAGCCCCACCCCGGGGTTAGCCTACGAGCAGTACATC. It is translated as CASSPTPGLAYEQYI.

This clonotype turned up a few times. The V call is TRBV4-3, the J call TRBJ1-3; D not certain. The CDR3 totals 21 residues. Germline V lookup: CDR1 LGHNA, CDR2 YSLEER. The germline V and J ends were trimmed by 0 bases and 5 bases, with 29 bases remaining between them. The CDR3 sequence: CASSQDYWSPNAGALRNTIYF. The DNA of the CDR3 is TGCGCCAGCAGCCAAGATTATTGGAGTCCCAACGCCGGAGCCCTGAGAAACACCATATATTTT.

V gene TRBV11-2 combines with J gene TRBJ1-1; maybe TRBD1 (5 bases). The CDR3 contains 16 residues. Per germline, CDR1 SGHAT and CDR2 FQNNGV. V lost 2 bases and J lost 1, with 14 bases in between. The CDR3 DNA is TGTGCCAGCAGCTTATGGGGTTCAGGACAGAACACTGAAGCTTTCTTT. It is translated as CASSLWGSGQNTEAFF. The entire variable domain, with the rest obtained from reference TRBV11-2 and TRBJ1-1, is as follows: EAGVAQSPRYKIIEKRQSVAFWCNPISGHATLYWYQQILGQGPKLLIQFQNNGVVDDSQLPKDRFSAERLKGVDSTLKIQPAKLEDSAVYLCASSLWGSGQNTEAFFGQGTRLTVV.

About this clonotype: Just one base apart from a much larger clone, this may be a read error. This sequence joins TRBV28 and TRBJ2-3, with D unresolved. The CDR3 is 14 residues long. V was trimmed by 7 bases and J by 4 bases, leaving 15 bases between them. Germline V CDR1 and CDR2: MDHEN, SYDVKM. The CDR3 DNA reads TGTGCCAGCAATCCGCGGAGAAACGCAGATACGCAGTATTTT. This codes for CASNPRRNADTQYF.

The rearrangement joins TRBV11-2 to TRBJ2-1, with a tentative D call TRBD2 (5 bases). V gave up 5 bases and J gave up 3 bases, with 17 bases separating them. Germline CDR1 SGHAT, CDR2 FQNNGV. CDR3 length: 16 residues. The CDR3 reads CASSIPTRDSYNEQFF. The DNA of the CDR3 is TGTGCCAGCAGCATCCCAACTAGGGATAGCTACAATGAGCAGTTCTTC.

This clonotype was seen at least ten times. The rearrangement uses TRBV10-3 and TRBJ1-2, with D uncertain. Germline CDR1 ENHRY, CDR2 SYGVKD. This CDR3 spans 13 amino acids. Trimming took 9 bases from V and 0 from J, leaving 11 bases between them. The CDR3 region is CAICQIPNYGYTF. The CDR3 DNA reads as TGTGCCATATGCCAGATTCCTAACTATGGCTACACCTTC.

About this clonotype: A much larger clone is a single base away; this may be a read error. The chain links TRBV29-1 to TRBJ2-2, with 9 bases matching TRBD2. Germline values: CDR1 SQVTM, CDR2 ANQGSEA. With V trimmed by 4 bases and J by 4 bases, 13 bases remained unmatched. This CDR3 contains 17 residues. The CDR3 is CSVAPGAGGAGTGELFF. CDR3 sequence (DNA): TGCAGCGTTGCCCCCGGCGCGGGAGGGGCGGGCACCGGGGAGCTGTTTTTT.

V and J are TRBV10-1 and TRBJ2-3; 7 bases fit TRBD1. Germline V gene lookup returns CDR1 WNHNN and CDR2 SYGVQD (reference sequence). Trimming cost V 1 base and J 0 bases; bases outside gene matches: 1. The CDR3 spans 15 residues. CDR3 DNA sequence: TGCGCCAGCAGTGAGTTGGACAGGAGCACAGATACGCAGTATTTT. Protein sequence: CASSELDRSTDTQYF.

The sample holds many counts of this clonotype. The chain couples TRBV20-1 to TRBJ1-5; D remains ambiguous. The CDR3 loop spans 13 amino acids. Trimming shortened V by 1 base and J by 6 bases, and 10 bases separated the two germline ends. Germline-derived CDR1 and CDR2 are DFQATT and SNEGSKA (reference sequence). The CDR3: CSARGPYGQPQHF. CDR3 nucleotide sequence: TGCAGTGCTAGAGGACCCTACGGTCAGCCCCAGCATTTT.

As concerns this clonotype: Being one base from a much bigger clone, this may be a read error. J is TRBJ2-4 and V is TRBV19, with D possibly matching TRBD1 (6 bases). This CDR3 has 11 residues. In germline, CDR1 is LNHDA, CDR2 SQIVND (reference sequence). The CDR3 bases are TGTGCCAGTAGTTCCGGACAGTGTTCGGACTTC. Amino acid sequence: CASSSGQCSDF.